These 6 T cell receptor beta chains came from one sample sequenced in a study of blood T cell repertoires in COVID-19. The data were produced by immunoSEQ multiplex PCR, yet TCRdb's version contains in-frame clones alone and is incomplete. The table lists 200,000 to 300,000 clones, 85% to 90% of them singletons, with 0.75% to 1% in the top ten. The material sequenced was peripheral blood. The receptors were gathered from a middle-aged woman who had recovered from COVID-19.

V is TRBV6-2 or TRBV6-3 and J is TRBJ1-1; a weak D match, TRBD1 (5 bases). The CDR3 loop spans 16 amino acids. CDR1 and CDR2 (germline): MNHEY, SVGEGT. V lost 5 bases to trimming and J lost 1 base, with 17 bases between them. In DNA form, the CDR3 reads TGTGCCAGCAGTATTCCGGCGGGGGGGACGAACACTGAAGCTTTCTTT. It is translated as CASSIPAGGTNTEAFF.

This chain joins TRBV7-8 and TRBJ1-1, with D maybe TRBD1 (5 bases). The germline gives CDR1 SGHVS, CDR2 FQNEAQ. The CDR3 is 15 amino acids. Trimming cost V 5 bases and J 1 base, with 14 bases left between them. CDR3 residues: CASSPPDTGNTEAFF. For the CDR3, the DNA is TGTGCCAGCAGCCCCCCGGACACAGGGAACACTGAAGCTTTCTTT.

The chain is built from TRBV6-4 and TRBJ1-2, with D perhaps TRBD1 (5 bases). The CDR3 length is 14 residues. V was cut by 0 bases and J by 7 bases, with 12 bases left in between. CDR1 and CDR2 from the germline V gene are MRHNA and SNTAGT. The CDR3 nucleotides read TGTGCCAGCAGTGACTCACCGCTGGGGGGTGGCTACACCTTC. Its protein is CASSDSPLGGGYTF.

The chain uses TRBV19 and TRBJ1-2; 11 bases agree with TRBD1. This CDR3 region has 15 residues. Unmatched junction bases numbered 10, after V lost 5 bases and J lost 8 bases. In germline, CDR1 is LNHDA, CDR2 SQIVND (reference sequence). CDR3 in amino acids: CASSPRTGGLRGYTF. The CDR3 DNA follows: TGTGCCAGTAGTCCCCGGACAGGGGGCTTGAGGGGCTACACCTTC. The full variable domain, its missing parts supplied by reference TRBV19 and TRBJ1-2, is DGGITQSPKYLFRKEGQNVTLSCEQNLNHDAMYWYRQDPGQGLRLIYYSQIVNDFQKGDIAEGYSVSREKKESFPLTVTSAQKNPTAFYLCASSPRTGGLRGYTFGSGTRLTVV.

The chain is built from TRBV6-5 and TRBJ1-5; a weak D match, TRBD1 (5 bases). From germline, CDR1 is MNHEY and CDR2 SVGAGI. CDR3 size: 16 residues. V gave up 2 bases and J gave up 0 bases, with 11 bases separating them. The CDR3 protein is CASSYRGGYSNQPQHF. Written as DNA, the CDR3 is TGTGCCAGCAGTTACCGGGGGGGGTATAGCAATCAGCCCCAGCATTTT.

V gene TRBV4-2 combines with J gene TRBJ1-4; D unresolved. V was shortened by 0 bases and J by 4 bases, with 9 bases between the two germline ends. Germline CDR1 LGHNA, CDR2 YNFKEQ. The CDR3 contains 15 residues. This chain's CDR3 is CASSQERRGNEKLFF. In DNA form, the CDR3 reads TGTGCCAGCAGCCAAGAGAGGCGGGGTAATGAAAAACTGTTTTTT.